Following are 20 T cell receptor beta chains from one sample sequenced in a study of T cells after yellow fever vaccination. TCRdb redid the calling of the 5' RACE reads with MiXCR, one entry per CDR3 protein. Among about 320,000 distinct CDR3 sequences, approximately 4% were seen once, and the ten largest hold approximately 19%. The source was PBMCs, collected 15 days after the yellow fever booster vaccination. The source is a man between 18 and 35 years old who received the YFV17D yellow fever vaccine.

The chain links TRBV20-1 to TRBJ2-3; 8 bases match TRBD2. Germline assignment: CDR1 DFQATT and CDR2 SNEGSKA (reference sequence). V lost 5 bases, J lost 1 base, and 5 bases stayed unmatched. The CDR3 contains 14 residues. DNA of the CDR3: TGCAGTGCTGGGCCGGGACTAGGCACAGATACGCAGTATTTT. Translating it yields CSAGPGLGTDTQYF.

In this sample, this clonotype turned up many times. This chain uses TRBV10-3 with TRBJ1-1; TRBD1 might be the D (5 bases). The ends were cut back, 4 bases at V and 2 bases at J, with 14 bases in the middle. CDR1 is ENHRY and CDR2 is SYGVKD in the germline V gene. The length of the CDR3 is 15 residues. CDR3 amino acids: CAISGILTDNTEAFF. The CDR3 bases are TGTGCCATCAGTGGGATTTTGACAGATAACACTGAAGCTTTCTTT.

The J gene is TRBJ2-2, the V gene TRBV7-2; D gene unclear. The CDR3 covers 14 residues. Germline-derived CDR1 and CDR2 are SGHTA and FQGNSA. The V gene lost 7 bases and the J gene lost 2 bases, with 11 bases spanning the gap. The CDR3, as DNA: TGTGCCAGCATCAAAACTCGAAACACCGGGGAGCTGTTTTTT. It translates to CASIKTRNTGELFF. Full variable domain (remainder filled in from reference TRBV7-2 and TRBJ2-2): GAGVSQSPSNKVTEKGKDVELRCDPISGHTALYWYRQSLGQGLEFLIYFQGNSAPDKSGLPSDRFSAERTGGSVSTLTIQRTQQEDSAVYLCASIKTRNTGELFFGEGSRLTVL.

This clonotype has just a few counts. The CDR3 region is CASSFSIFTDTQYF. The CDR3 nucleotides are TGTGCCAGCAGCTTTTCCATTTTCACAGATACGCAGTATTTT. The gene calls are TRBV7-2 and TRBJ2-3; D unclear. The CDR3 has 14 amino acids. Germline-derived CDR1 and CDR2 are SGHTA and FQGNSA. V was clipped by 3 bases and J by 2 bases, with 9 bases between them.

This rearrangement joins TRBV5-4 to TRBJ2-4; D is ambiguous. The germline V gene has CDR1 SGHNT and CDR2 YYREEE (reference sequence). The CDR3 has 14 amino acids. V lost 1 base and J lost 6, with 11 bases in between. The CDR3: CASSLRQMGNIQYF. DNA for the CDR3: TGTGCCAGCAGCTTGAGGCAGATGGGAAACATTCAGTACTTC.

CDR3 bases: TGCAGTGCTCGCGCGGGGCATGGGAATTCACCCCTCCACTTT. Translated, it gives CSARAGHGNSPLHF. The V call is TRBV20-1, the J call TRBJ1-6; D perhaps matches TRBD1 (5 bases). V lost 5 bases and J lost 7, with 15 bases in between. The length of the CDR3 is 14 residues. Germline CDR1 is DFQATT and CDR2 is SNEGSKA (reference sequence).

This clonotype was recorded at least ten times. V gene TRBV29-1 combines with J gene TRBJ2-3; a possible D gene is TRBD2 (6 bases). The V gene lost 3 bases and the J gene lost 0 bases, with 7 bases spanning the gap. The CDR3 covers 13 residues. The germline gives CDR1 SQVTM, CDR2 ANQGSEA. The CDR3 here is CSVEAGSTDTQYF. CDR3 DNA sequence: TGCAGCGTTGAGGCGGGGAGCACAGATACGCAGTATTTT.

This clonotype was recorded at least ten times. The CDR3 sequence is CASSTGTGGPETQYF. The CDR3 DNA sequence: TGCGCCAGCAGCACCGGGACAGGGGGCCCCGAGACCCAGTACTTC. This sequence joins TRBV5-1 and TRBJ2-5; 12 bases are a match to TRBD1. CDR1 is SGHRS, CDR2 YFSETQ, per germline. The CDR3 totals 15 residues. With 4 bases clipped from V and 5 bases from J, the junction kept 6 bases outside the gene matches. Full variable domain (rest looked up from reference TRBV5-1 and TRBJ2-5): KAGVTQTPRYLIKTRGQQVTLSCSPISGHRSVSWYQQTPGQGLQFLFEYFSETQRNKGNFPGRFSGRQFSNSRSEMNVSTLELGDSALYLCASSTGTGGPETQYFGPGTRLLVL.

This clonotype was seen ten or more times. The chain's CDR3 is CASSPPGGGGFNEQFF. The CDR3, as DNA: TGTGCCAGCAGCCCCCCTGGGGGGGGGGGTTTCAATGAGCAGTTCTTC. The J gene is TRBJ2-1, the V gene TRBV7-2, with 7 bases identical to TRBD2. The CDR3 runs to 16 residues. Trimming at V came to 5 bases and at J to 6 bases, leaving 13 bases not matched to a gene. Germline V gives CDR1 SGHTA, CDR2 FQGNSA.

This clonotype came up many times. The rearrangement joins TRBV12-3 or TRBV12-4 to TRBJ2-5; the D call may be TRBD1 or TRBD2 (5 bases each). V lost 9 bases to trimming and J lost 5 bases, with 10 bases between them. This CDR3 has 11 residues. CDR3 sequence reads: CASGTRETQYF. DNA of the CDR3: TGTGCCAGTGGGACCCGGGAGACCCAGTACTTC.

This clonotype has a count of ten or more. The chain is built from TRBV12-3 or TRBV12-4 and TRBJ1-3; tentative D call: TRBD1 (5 bases). V was trimmed by 0 bases and J by 0 bases, leaving 9 bases between them. The CDR3 runs 16 residues. The CDR3 here is CASSLAPGSSGNTIYF. The CDR3 bases are TGTGCCAGCAGTTTAGCCCCAGGGAGCTCTGGAAACACCATATATTTT.

This clonotype was observed many times. V and J are TRBV7-6 and TRBJ2-3, with 10 bases identical to TRBD2. The CDR3 extends over 16 amino acids. Trimming removed 4 bases from V and 0 bases from J; junction bases left unmatched: 4. In germline, CDR1 is SGHVS, CDR2 FNYEAQ. The CDR3 sequence: CASSSETSGSTDTQYF. The CDR3 DNA sequence: TGTGCCAGCAGCTCGGAGACTAGCGGGAGCACAGATACGCAGTATTTT.

This clonotype was seen ten or more times. This rearrangement joins TRBV7-9 to TRBJ2-3; D gene ambiguous. The CDR3 extends over 14 amino acids. Germline V gene sequence: CDR1 SEHNR, CDR2 FQNEAQ (reference sequence). The ends were cut back, 3 bases at V and 2 bases at J, with 9 bases in the middle. CDR3 residues: CASSLGRVTDTQYF. The CDR3, as DNA: TGTGCCAGCAGCTTGGGCAGAGTCACAGATACGCAGTATTTT.

This clonotype appeared many times. This chain uses TRBV5-1 with TRBJ2-1; TRBD2 matches 11 bases. The CDR3 loop spans 17 amino acids. V was pared by 2 bases and J by 9 bases, with 13 bases of the junction left unmatched. Germline CDR1 reads SGHRS; CDR2 reads YFSETQ. CDR3 sequence reads: CASSFRLAGKVAGEQFF. The CDR3 DNA sequence: TGCGCCAGCAGCTTCCGACTAGCGGGGAAGGTAGCAGGTGAGCAGTTCTTC. The full variable domain, rest sourced from reference TRBV5-1 and TRBJ2-1, is KAGVTQTPRYLIKTRGQQVTLSCSPISGHRSVSWYQQTPGQGLQFLFEYFSETQRNKGNFPGRFSGRQFSNSRSEMNVSTLELGDSALYLCASSFRLAGKVAGEQFFGPGTRLTVL.

In its sample, this clonotype was seen a few times. This rearrangement joins TRBV15 to TRBJ1-1, with unresolved D. Trimming pared 0 bases from V and 9 bases from J, leaving 11 bases between. The V gene's germline CDR1 is LNHNV and CDR2 YYDKDF (reference sequence). CDR3 length: 13 amino acids. CDR3 in amino acids: CATSRESLEKAFF. The CDR3 bases are TGTGCCACCAGCAGAGAATCCCTGGAGAAAGCTTTCTTT.

The chain employs TRBV27 and TRBJ1-5, with unresolved D. V was pared by 8 bases and J by 6 bases, with 14 bases between. Germline V CDR1 and CDR2: MNHEY, SMNVEV (reference sequence). The length of the CDR3 is 13 residues. In nucleotides, the CDR3 is TGTGCCAGCGGCTGGGAGATTGGTCAGCCCCAGCATTTT. Protein product: CASGWEIGQPQHF.

This clonotype was found many times. This chain connects TRBV20-1 to TRBJ2-1; 12 positions agree with TRBD1. The CDR3 covers 17 residues. CDR1 and CDR2 from the germline V gene are DFQATT and SNEGSKA (reference sequence). Losses at the gene ends were 5 bases for V and 5 bases for J; bases not matched to a gene: 13. The CDR3 here is CSALTGTGGEEDNEQFF. The CDR3 DNA follows: TGCAGTGCTCTAACCGGGACAGGGGGCGAGGAGGACAATGAGCAGTTCTTC.

This clonotype has at least ten counts. This chain links TRBV7-2 with TRBJ2-2; D is undetermined. The length of the CDR3 is 16 residues. Trimming removed 5 bases from V and 0 bases from J, with 13 bases in between. CDR1 and CDR2 (germline): SGHTA, FQGNSA. CDR3 sequence (DNA): TGTGCCAGCAGCCCCCCCGGCCTCTCGAACACCGGGGAGCTGTTTTTT. It encodes CASSPPGLSNTGELFF.

The table lists this clonotype with many counts. The chain couples TRBV4-3 to TRBJ1-5, with D tentatively TRBD1 (6 bases). CDR3 length: 14 amino acids. Germline CDR1 is LGHNA and CDR2 is YSLEER. The ends were cut back, 0 bases at V and 10 bases at J, with 13 bases in the middle. The CDR3 region has the DNA TGCGCCAGCAGCCAAGAACAGGGAGTCGAACCCCAGCATTTT. Its translation is CASSQEQGVEPQHF.

This clonotype was recorded a few times. The chain has TRBV20-1 and TRBJ2-3; the D is unclear. V lost 3 bases and J lost 5, with 6 bases in between. This CDR3 has 11 amino acids. Germline assignment: CDR1 DFQATT and CDR2 SNEGSKA (reference sequence). CDR3 sequence reads: CSASRRDTQYF. The DNA for the CDR3 is TGCAGTGCTAGTCGGCGAGATACGCAGTATTTT.